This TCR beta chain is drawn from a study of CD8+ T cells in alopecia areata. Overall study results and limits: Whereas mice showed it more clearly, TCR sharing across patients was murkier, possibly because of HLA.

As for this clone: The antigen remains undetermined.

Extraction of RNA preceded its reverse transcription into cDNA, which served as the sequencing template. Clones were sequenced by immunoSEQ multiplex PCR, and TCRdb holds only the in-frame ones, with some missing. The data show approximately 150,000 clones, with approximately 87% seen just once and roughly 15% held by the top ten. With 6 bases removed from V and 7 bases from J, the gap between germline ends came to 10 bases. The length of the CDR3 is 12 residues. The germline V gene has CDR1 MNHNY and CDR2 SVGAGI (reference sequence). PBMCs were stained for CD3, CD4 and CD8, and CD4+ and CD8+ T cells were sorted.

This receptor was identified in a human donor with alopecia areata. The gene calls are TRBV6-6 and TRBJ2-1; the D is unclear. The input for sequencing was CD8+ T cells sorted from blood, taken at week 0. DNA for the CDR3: TGTGCCAGCAGCCTTCAGACAAATGAGCAGTTCTTC. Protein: CASSLQTNEQFF.